This T cell receptor (beta chain) is from a study of shared clonotypes between healthy human individuals. Study-level results: An anticipated effect of sequencing depth on clonotype sharing among donors was recognized.

Into CD45RA+ naive and CD45RA-negative memory subsets, the CD4+ cells were split. About this clone itself: Antigen specificity is unknown.

The germline V gene has CDR1 LNHDA and CDR2 SQIVND (reference sequence). Trimming stripped 5 bases from V and 0 bases from J, with 11 bases between. CDR3 length equals 14 residues. Once extracted for a subset, genomic DNA was divided evenly among several immunoSEQ plates. Assay: immunoSEQ multiplex PCR; the TCRdb copy retains only in-frame clones and omits some. The sample lists roughly 760,000 clones; 74% were seen once. The clonotype comes from a woman aged 30 to 39 in good health. The chain links TRBV19 to TRBJ2-7; possible D gene TRBD2, 5 bases. Sample: memory CD4+ T cells sorted from blood. The subset here: CD45RA-negative fraction. CDR3 loop: CASSEAVTSYEQYF. CDR3 nucleotide sequence: TGTGCCAGTAGTGAAGCGGTCACCTCCTACGAGCAGTACTTC. Drawing the rest from reference TRBV19 and TRBJ2-7, the complete variable domain is DGGITQSPKYLFRKEGQNVTLSCEQNLNHDAMYWYRQDPGQGLRLIYYSQIVNDFQKGDIAEGYSVSREKKESFPLTVTSAQKNPTAFYLCASSEAVTSYEQYFGPGTRLTVT.